This TCR beta chain came from a study of stem cell transplantation in POMP-related autoinflammatory disease. The wider study: Before transplant: CD4+ naive skewing, low CD8+ proportions, reduced cytokine secretion.

Using immunoSEQ multiplex PCR, the repertoire was profiled, and TCRdb retains in-frame clones only, with some absent. The sample includes some 68,000 clones, just over 90% of them seen just once. To note about this clone: What it binds is unknown.

Study-level points and caveats: A trend toward lower repertoire diversity and greater clonality appeared in every analyzed T-cell subset of PRAID patients.

Germline V gene data show CDR1 as ENHRY and CDR2 as SYGVKD. V lost 2 bases and J lost 4, with 4 bases in between. The CDR3 runs 12 residues. This receptor was taken from a human patient with POMP-related autoinflammation and immune dysregulation (PRAID). A subset of T cells may come from the graft donor. This sample comprised CD4+ T cells from PBMCs, obtained after stem cell transplantation. The chain carries TRBV10-3 and TRBJ2-3; D not resolved. The CDR3 coding sequence is TGTGCCATCAGTGAGCTTGCAGATACGCAGTATTTT. It specifies CAISELADTQYF.